Following are 2 T cell receptor beta chains from one sample sequenced in a study of T cell responses to AZD1222 COVID-19 vaccine. Clones were read by immunoSEQ multiplex PCR, and TCRdb kept only the in-frame ones, dropping some. The table records about 120,000 clones, about 90% of them present only once. The sample here was peripheral blood, taken on day 0 of AZD1222 vaccination. These receptors were taken from an adult in good health.

The chain recombines TRBV7-8 with TRBJ1-1; 9 bases fit TRBD1. The length of the CDR3 is 16 residues. J was trimmed by 4 bases and V by 5 bases; bases with no gene match: 11. CDR1 is SGHVS, CDR2 FQNEAQ, per germline. The CDR3 region has the DNA TGTGCCAGCAGCGCCCGGGACAGGGAATTGGTCACTGAAGCTTTCTTT. Its translation is CASSARDRELVTEAFF.

CDR3 residues: CSGQGLRGTEAFF. For the CDR3, the DNA is TGCAGCGGCCAGGGACTGCGGGGCACTGAAGCTTTCTTT. The chain is built from TRBV29-1 and TRBJ1-1, with D perhaps matching TRBD1 (5 bases). Germline CDR1 reads SQVTM; CDR2 reads ANQGSEA. Trimming removed 7 bases from V and 4 bases from J, with 16 bases in between. This CDR3 is 13 amino acids long.